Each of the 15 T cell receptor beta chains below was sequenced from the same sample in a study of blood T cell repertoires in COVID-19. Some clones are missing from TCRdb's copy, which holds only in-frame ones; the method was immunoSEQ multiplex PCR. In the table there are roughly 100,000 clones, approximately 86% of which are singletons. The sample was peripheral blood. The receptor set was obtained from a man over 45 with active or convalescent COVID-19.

The CDR3 bases are TGTGCCAGAACACAGGGGTTCACAGATACGCAGTATTTT. Its translation: CARTQGFTDTQYF. The chain uses TRBV6-5 and TRBJ2-3; 7 nucleotides align to TRBD1. V was clipped by 9 bases and J by 2 bases; unmatched bases: 5. Looked up from germline, CDR1 is MNHEY and CDR2 is SVGAGI. The CDR3 has 13 amino acids.

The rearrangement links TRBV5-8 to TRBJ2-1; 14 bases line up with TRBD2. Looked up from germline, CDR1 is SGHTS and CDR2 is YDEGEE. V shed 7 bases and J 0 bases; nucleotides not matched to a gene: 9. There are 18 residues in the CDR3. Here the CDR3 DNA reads TGTGCCAGCCCACCGGGACTAGCGGGGGTGAACTCCTACAATGAGCAGTTCTTC. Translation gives CASPPGLAGVNSYNEQFF.

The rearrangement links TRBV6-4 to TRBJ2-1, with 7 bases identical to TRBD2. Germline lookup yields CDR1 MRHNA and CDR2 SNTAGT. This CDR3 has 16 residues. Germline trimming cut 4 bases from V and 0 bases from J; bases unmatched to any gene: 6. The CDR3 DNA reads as TGTGCCAGCAGTGCCCAAGCGGGGAGCTCCTACAATGAGCAGTTCTTC. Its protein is CASSAQAGSSYNEQFF.

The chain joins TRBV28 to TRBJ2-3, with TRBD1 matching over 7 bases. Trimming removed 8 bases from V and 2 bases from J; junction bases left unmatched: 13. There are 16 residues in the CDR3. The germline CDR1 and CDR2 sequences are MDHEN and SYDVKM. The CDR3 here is CASRNRGRALTDTQYF. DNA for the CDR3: TGTGCCAGCCGTAACAGGGGAAGGGCTCTCACAGATACGCAGTATTTT. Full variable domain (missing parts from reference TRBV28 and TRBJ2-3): DVKVTQSSRYLVKRTGEKVFLECVQDMDHENMFWYRQDPGLGLRLIYFSYDVKMKEKGDIPEGYSVSREKKERFSLILESASTNQTSMYLCASRNRGRALTDTQYFGPGTRLTVL.

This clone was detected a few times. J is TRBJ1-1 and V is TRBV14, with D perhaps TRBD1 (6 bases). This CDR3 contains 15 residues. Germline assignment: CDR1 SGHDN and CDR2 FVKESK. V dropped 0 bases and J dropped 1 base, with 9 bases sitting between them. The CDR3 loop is CASSQDTGRNTEAFF. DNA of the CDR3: TGTGCCAGCAGCCAAGACACAGGGCGGAACACTGAAGCTTTCTTT.

CDR3 nucleotide sequence: TGTGCCAGCAGCTTATCTGGAGCGTTTGGCGACGAGCAGTACTTC. It codes for CASSLSGAFGDEQYF. The chain couples TRBV11-2 to TRBJ2-7; unclear D gene. Per the germline V gene, CDR1 is SGHAT and CDR2 is FQNNGV. V shed 2 bases and J shed 5 bases, with 16 bases lying between them. The CDR3 is made up of 15 amino acids.

CDR3 nucleotide sequence: TGTGCCAGCAGTAGGGTGAAGGGGCCGCCGTACCAAGAGACCCAGTACTTC. Its protein product is CASSRVKGPPYQETQYF. The V gene is TRBV2, the J gene TRBJ2-5; D possibly corresponds to TRBD1 (5 bases). Trimming shortened V by 5 bases and J by 0 bases, and 19 bases separated the two germline ends. Germline lookup yields CDR1 SNHLY and CDR2 FYNNEI. This CDR3 is built from 17 residues.

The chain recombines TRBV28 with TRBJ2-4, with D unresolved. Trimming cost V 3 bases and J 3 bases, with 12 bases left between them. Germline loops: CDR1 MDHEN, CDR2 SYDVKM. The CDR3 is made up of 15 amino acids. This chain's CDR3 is CASSFGGSGKNIQYF. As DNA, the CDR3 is TGTGCCAGCAGTTTCGGCGGATCGGGCAAAAACATTCAGTACTTC.

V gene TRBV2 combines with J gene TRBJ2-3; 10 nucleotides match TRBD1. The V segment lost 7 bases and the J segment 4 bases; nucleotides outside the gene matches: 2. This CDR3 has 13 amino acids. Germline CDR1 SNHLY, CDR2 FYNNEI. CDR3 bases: TGTGCCAGCAATGGACAGGGGGCAGATACGCAGTATTTT. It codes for CASNGQGADTQYF.

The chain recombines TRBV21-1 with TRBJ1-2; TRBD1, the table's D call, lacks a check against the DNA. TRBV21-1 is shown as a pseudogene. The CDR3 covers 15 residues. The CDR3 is CASSRRDSRDGGYTF. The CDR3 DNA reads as TGTGCCAGCAGCCGTCGGGACAGTAGGGATGGTGGCTACACCTTC.

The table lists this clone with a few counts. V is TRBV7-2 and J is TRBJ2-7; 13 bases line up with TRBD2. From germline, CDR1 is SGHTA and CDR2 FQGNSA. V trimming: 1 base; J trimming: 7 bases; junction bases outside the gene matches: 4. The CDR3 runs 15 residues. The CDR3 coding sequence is TGTGCCAGCAGCTTAGGTGGGACTAGCGGGGTTGAGCAGTACTTC. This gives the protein CASSLGGTSGVEQYF. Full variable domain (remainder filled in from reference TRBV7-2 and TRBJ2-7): GAGVSQSPSNKVTEKGKDVELRCDPISGHTALYWYRQSLGQGLEFLIYFQGNSAPDKSGLPSDRFSAERTGGSVSTLTIQRTQQEDSAVYLCASSLGGTSGVEQYFGPGTRLTVT.

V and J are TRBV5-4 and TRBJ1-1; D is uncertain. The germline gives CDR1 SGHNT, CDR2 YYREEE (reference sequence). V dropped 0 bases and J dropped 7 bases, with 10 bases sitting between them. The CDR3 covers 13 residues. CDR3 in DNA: TGTGCCAGCAGCTTGGACAGCCAAAATGAAGCTTTCTTT. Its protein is CASSLDSQNEAFF.

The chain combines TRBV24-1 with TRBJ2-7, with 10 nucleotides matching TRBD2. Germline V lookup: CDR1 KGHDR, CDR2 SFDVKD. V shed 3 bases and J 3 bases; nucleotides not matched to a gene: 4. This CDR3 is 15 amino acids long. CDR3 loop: CATSDRLAGVYEQYF. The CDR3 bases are TGTGCCACCAGTGATCGGCTAGCGGGGGTCTACGAGCAGTACTTC.

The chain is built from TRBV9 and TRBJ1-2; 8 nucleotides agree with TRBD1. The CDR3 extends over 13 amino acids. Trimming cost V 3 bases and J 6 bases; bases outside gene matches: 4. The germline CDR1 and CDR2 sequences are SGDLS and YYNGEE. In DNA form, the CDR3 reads TGTGCCAGCAGCGGAACAGGGGGGCATGGCTACACCTTC. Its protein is CASSGTGGHGYTF.

The DNA of the CDR3 is TGTGCCAGCAGTGTGGGGACAGGGAATGAAAAACTGTTTTTT. This sequence encodes CASSVGTGNEKLFF. This chain connects TRBV2 to TRBJ1-4, with 9 bases fitting TRBD1. Germline V gene lookup returns CDR1 SNHLY and CDR2 FYNNEI. The CDR3 extends over 14 amino acids. V dropped 4 bases and J dropped 5; count of bases not matched to a gene: 2.